This TCR beta chain was obtained from a study of blood T cell repertoires in COVID-19. About the research overall: Material from acute and convalescent COVID-19 was sourced from the United States, Italy and Spain. PBMCs, B-cell-depleted T cells, or T cells provided the cDNA or gDNA that made up the material.

Germline CDR1 and CDR2: SGHNT and YENEEA. This CDR3 comprises 16 residues. V shed 1 base and J 3 bases; nucleotides not matched to a gene: 6. Study members were between roughly 18 and 89 years old and lived in 20 to 25 US regions. Participant reports of clinical history set cohort assignment. The assay was immunoSEQ multiplex PCR, and TCRdb's table has in-frame clones only and misses some. The sample carries a few hundred thousand clones, approximately 90% recorded once. The specimen was PBMCs or T cells enriched from blood (not recorded which). This receptor was obtained from a woman in her forties who had been exposed to COVID-19. This chain joins TRBV11-3 and TRBJ2-3, with 8 bases matching TRBD2. The CDR3 spells CASSLAGGRRTDTQYF. The CDR3 nucleotides read TGTGCCAGCAGCTTAGCGGGAGGGAGGAGGACAGATACGCAGTATTTT.